A selection of T cell receptor beta chains follows, all from one sample in a study of control samples from healthy donors and cancer patients. TCRdb's table, derived via immunoSEQ multiplex PCR, lists solely in-frame clones and lacks some. Of 45,000 to 60,000 clones in the sample, 85% to 95% were seen once. Sequences were obtained from PBMCs. These receptors came from a young man with colorectal cancer. CDR3s include the opening cysteine and the closing phenylalanine or tryptophan. The D gene is left open where the match is weak. A clone size is listed for some rows: how often the clone was seen (once, few, many), or a class if it is expanded.

TRBJ2-5 TRBV9 . . TGTGCCAGCAGCGTAAAAAGCCAAGAGACCCAGTACTTC CASSVKSQETQYF
TRBJ2-2 TRBV23-1 . . TGCGCCAGCAGTATACAGGGGGGGACCGGGGAGCTGTTTTTT CASSIQGGTGELFF
TRBJ2-1 TRBV29-1 . . TGCAGCGTTGTCGTAGGGGGATCCTACAATGAGCAGTTCTTC CSVVVGGSYNEQFF
TRBJ2-1 TRBV4-3 TRBD1 . TGCGCCAGCAGCCAAGATGTTCAGGGGGCTTCTACCAATAATGAGCAGTTCTTC CASSQDVQGASTNNEQFF
TRBJ1-2 TRBV6-1 . . TGTGCCAGCAGTGAAGCCGTCGATCGGGTTCGCGGCTACACCTTC CASSEAVDRVRGYTF
TRBJ2-5 TRBV21-1 . . TGTGCCAGCAGCATAGGGGCGGGGGGCCCTCGGATCCGTCCAGAGACCCAGTACTTC CASSIGAGGPRIRPETQYF
TRBJ2-6 TRBV18 . . TGTGCCAGCTCACCCTGGGGGTTCGGCCGGTCACCGGGTGGGGCCAACGTCCTGACTTTC CASSPWGFGRSPGGANVLTF
TRBJ1-1 TRBV5-1 TRBD1 . TGCGCCAGCCGAGGGACAGCCGGGAACACTGAAGCTTTCTTT CASRGTAGNTEAFF
TRBJ1-6 TRBV21-1 . . TGTGCCAGCAGCAGGCGGGGGGCGATTAATTCACCCCTCCACTTT CASSRRGAINSPLHF
TRBJ1-2 TRBV6-6 . . TGTGCCAGCAGTCCTAAACAGACATCCCGGGGCTACACCTTC CASSPKQTSRGYTF
TRBJ1-6 TRBV5-4 TRBD1 . TGTGCCAGCAGCCCCTCGACAGGGGTGGGATCACCCCTCCACTTT CASSPSTGVGSPLHF
TRBJ1-4 TRBV25-1 . . TGTGCCAGCAGTGAGACTAATGAAAAACTGTTTTTT CASSETNEKLFF
TRBJ1-5 TRBV4-2 . few TGTGCCAGCAGCCAAGATTATAGCAATCAGCCCCAGCATTTT CASSQDYSNQPQHF
TRBJ1-1 TRBV7-9 . . TGTGCCAGCAGCTTAGCGTCAGGAGGAGACACTGAAGCTTTCTTT CASSLASGGDTEAFF
TRBJ2-7 TRBV29-1 . once TGCAGCGTTGAAGGGCTACTGGGCGAGCAGTACTTC CSVEGLLGEQYF
TRBJ1-1 TRBV7-2 . . TGTGCCAGCAGCTTAGGAGCTAGGAACACCAACACTGAAGCTTTCTTT CASSLGARNTNTEAFF
TRBJ2-1 TRBV6-2/TRBV6-3 . . TGTGCCAGCAGTGCTCAGGTTCGATGGCAGTTCTTC CASSAQVRWQFF
TRBJ1-4 TRBV6-6 TRBD1 . TGTGCCAGCACTGCCGGACAGGGGACCGAAAAACTGTTTTTT CASTAGQGTEKLFF
TRBJ1-4 TRBV30 . . TGTGCCTGGAGTGTCGGACAGAAGCAACTGTTTTTT CAWSVGQKQLFF
TRBJ1-1 TRBV18 . . TGTGCCAGCTCACCTTGGAGAGGGAACACTGAAGCTTTCTTT CASSPWRGNTEAFF
TRBJ2-1 TRBV6-5 . . TGTGCCAGCAGTCTTAAGGGGCAGCAGTTCTTC CASSLKGQQFF
TRBJ2-1 TRBV9 TRBD2 . TGTGCCAGCAGCGACCAGCTGGCGGGGGGAATGAATGAGCAGTTCTTC CASSDQLAGGMNEQFF
TRBJ1-2 TRBV10-3 TRBD1 . TGTGCCATCAGTGAGTCTGACAGGACAGGGGAAGGTGGCTACACCTTC CAISESDRTGEGGYTF
TRBJ1-2 TRBV5-6 . . TGTGCCAGCAGCTTGGAGGATGGCTACACCTTC CASSLEDGYTF
TRBJ2-3 TRBV13 . . TGTGCCAGCGGCGTGAGGTCGGGCGGGGCGTCCACAGATACGCAGTATTTT CASGVRSGGASTDTQYF
TRBJ1-5 TRBV23-1 TRBD1 . TGCGCCAGCAGTCAATCAGGGACAGGGGGTCGGCATTTT CASSQSGTGGRHF
TRBJ2-3 TRBV15 . . TGTGCCACCAGCAGTGATGGGACAGACGGAGTCTTAGGGGGGCCAACAGATACGCAGTATTTT CATSSDGTDGVLGGPTDTQYF
TRBJ2-6 TRBV7-8 . . TGTGCCAGCAGCTTTGGGAAAGGGTTCGGATCTGGGGCCAACGTCCTGACTTTC CASSFGKGFGSGANVLTF
TRBJ2-7 TRBV5-1 . . TGCGCCAGCAGCTTGTGGGGGGAAGGGACCGAGCAGTACTTC CASSLWGEGTEQYF
TRBJ2-1 TRBV9 TRBD1 once TGTGCCAGCAGCGGTTACCGGGACAGGGTCTCCAATGAGCAGTTCTTC CASSGYRDRVSNEQFF
TRBJ2-2 TRBV12-3/TRBV12-4 . . TGTGCCAGCAGTTTCCCTGGCACCGGGGAGCTGTTTTTT CASSFPGTGELFF
TRBJ2-5 TRBV25-1 TRBD1 . TGTGCCAGCGGGAAAACAGGGGACCTCAAGACCCAGTACTTC CASGKTGDLKTQYF
TRBJ1-1 TRBV18 . . TGTGCCAGCTCACGCTCCAGGGTGGAGTACACTGAAGCTTTCTTT CASSRSRVEYTEAFF
TRBJ2-1 TRBV27 TRBD2 . TGTGCCAGCAGTTTATCGGTAGCGGGGCACTACAATGAGCAGTTCTTC CASSLSVAGHYNEQFF
TRBJ2-6 TRBV5-8 . . TGTGCCAGCAGCCGGACAGCCGCCAGCTCTGGGGCCAACGTCCTGACTTTC CASSRTAASSGANVLTF
TRBJ2-1 TRBV9 . once TGTGCCAGCGAAAGGACTCAAATTTACAATGAGCAGTTCTTC CASERTQIYNEQFF